This record covers a single T cell receptor beta chain. This CDR3 spans 14 amino acids. Germline V gene sequence: CDR1 MRHNA, CDR2 SNTAGT. V shed 0 bases and J shed 7 bases, with 9 bases lying between them. The data originate from a study of blood T cell repertoires in COVID-19. Enrolment of Seattle patients took place during active infection, and they were followed longitudinally. Original analysis: Using reference gene primer amplification, nucleated cell counts were estimated. Profiled with immunoSEQ multiplex PCR; TCRdb holds only in-frame clones, not every one. The DNA gave D and trimming, while V, J and clone size come from that table. Among approximately 500,000 clones listed, approximately 92% were seen once.

The chain recombines TRBV6-4 with TRBJ2-2; tentative D call: TRBD2 (6 bases). The source is a man between 18 and 35 years old with COVID-19, enrolled during active disease. Material: peripheral blood. The CDR3 reads CASSDSMGGGELFF. DNA of the CDR3: TGTGCCAGCAGTGACTCGATGGGAGGCGGGGAGCTGTTTTTT.